This T cell receptor (beta chain) emerged from a study of beta chain features in type 1 diabetes. The study, taken as a whole, reports: Within the patient group, naive, central memory and Treg TCRB repertoires appeared more similar to each other than within healthy donors. Type 1 diabetes patients had TCRB CDR3s that were shorter (moderately but significantly so) in all four CD4+ subsets.

To note about this clone: Antigen unknown.

In germline, CDR1 is SNHLY, CDR2 FYNNEI. The CDR3 consists of 14 residues. The sequenced template was cDNA made from the entire isolated RNA. Sequencing used immunoSEQ multiplex PCR; TCRdb keeps in-frame clones, though not all of them. The repertoire consists of 35,000 to 50,000 clones, with roughly 45% occurring once and the leading ten covering around 0.25%. Every sorted population was more than 95% pure. The specimen was stem cell memory CD4+ T cells from blood. The chain combines TRBV2 with TRBJ2-5; D may be TRBD2 (5 bases). The J call may be wrong; the DNA end is better matched by TRBJ2-7. This TCR was sampled from a woman in her thirties in good health. CDR3 residues: CASSDWASPYEQYF. CDR3 DNA: TGTGCCAGCAGTGATTGGGCTAGCCCCTACGAGCAGTACTTC.